This T cell receptor beta chain derives from a study of blood T cells in healthy people across ages. General study results and limits: PBMCs were not sorted, which prevented a conclusive comparison of naive versus antigen-experienced cells. Donor CMV status was unknown, possibly confounding expanded clonotype changes.

Points on this clonotype: Antigen specificity is unknown.

A J-beta primer mix and a sample-barcoded 5' primer were used in a second PCR of about 7 to 12 cycles. In TCRdb, the 5' RACE reads were re-called with MiXCR into one record per CDR3 protein. The sample holds about 1.8 million distinct CDR3 sequences; 49% are singletons and the top ten take around 2.1%. Trimming removed 6 bases from V and 11 bases from J, with 34 bases in between. The germline CDR1 and CDR2 sequences are MNHEY and SVGEGT. The CDR3 is 18 amino acids. The chain combines TRBV6-2 or TRBV6-3 with TRBJ2-5; D assignment may be TRBD1 or TRBD2 (6 bases each). Sequencing was performed on blood. The receptor was isolated from a woman between 35 and 50 years old in good health. The CDR3 DNA reads as TGTGCCAGCAGAACCTTAGGCGGCCTCAGGGGACTCAACAATGAGCAGTACTTC. Its translation is CASRTLGGLRGLNNEQYF.